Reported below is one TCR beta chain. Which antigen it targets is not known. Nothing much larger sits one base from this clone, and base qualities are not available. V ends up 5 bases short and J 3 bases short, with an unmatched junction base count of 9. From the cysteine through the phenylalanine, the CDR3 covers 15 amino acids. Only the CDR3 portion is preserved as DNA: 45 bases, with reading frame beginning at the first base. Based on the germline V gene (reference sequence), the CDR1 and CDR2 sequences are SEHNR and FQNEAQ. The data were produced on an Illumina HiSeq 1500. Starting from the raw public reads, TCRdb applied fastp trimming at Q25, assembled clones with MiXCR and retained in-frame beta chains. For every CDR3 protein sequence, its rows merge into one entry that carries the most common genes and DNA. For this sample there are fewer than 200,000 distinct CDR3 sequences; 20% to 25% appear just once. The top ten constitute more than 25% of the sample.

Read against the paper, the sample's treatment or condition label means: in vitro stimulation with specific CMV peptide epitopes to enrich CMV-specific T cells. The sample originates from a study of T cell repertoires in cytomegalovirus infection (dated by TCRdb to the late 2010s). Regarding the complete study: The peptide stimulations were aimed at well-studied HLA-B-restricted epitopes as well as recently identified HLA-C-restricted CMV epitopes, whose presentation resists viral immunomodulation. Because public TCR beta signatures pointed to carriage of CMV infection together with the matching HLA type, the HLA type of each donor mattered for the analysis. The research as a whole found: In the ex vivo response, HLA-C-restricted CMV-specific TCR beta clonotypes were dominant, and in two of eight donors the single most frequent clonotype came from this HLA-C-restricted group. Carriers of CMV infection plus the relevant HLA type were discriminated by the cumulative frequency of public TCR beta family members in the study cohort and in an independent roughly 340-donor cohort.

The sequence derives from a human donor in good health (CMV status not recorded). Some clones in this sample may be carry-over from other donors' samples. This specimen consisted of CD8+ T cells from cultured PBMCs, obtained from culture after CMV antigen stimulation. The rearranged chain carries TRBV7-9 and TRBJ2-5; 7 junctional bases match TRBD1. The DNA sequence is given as TGTGCCAGCAGCGACTATCCCGGGACAGAAGAGACCCAGTACTTC. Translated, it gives CASSDYPGTEETQYF.